This T cell receptor beta chain was recorded in a study of T cell responses to AZD1222 COVID-19 vaccine. Profiling relied on immunoSEQ multiplex PCR, and the TCRdb table lists in-frame clones only, not all of them. The table includes fewer than 95,000 clones, 85% to 90% detected once. The CDR3 is 13 residues long. V was pared by 7 bases and J by 1 base, with 10 bases between. In germline, CDR1 is SGDLS, CDR2 YYNGEE. General study points: The number of AZD1222 recipients seropositive at baseline was only five or six. With two AZD1222 doses given, Spike-specific TCR breadth and depth both rose. Vaccine-associated CD4 TCRs spanned spike, dominant at 160-218 and 743-854. Nearly half of spike-specific TCRs reportedly target unmutated variant regions.

As regards this clone: Antigen: not known.

This clonotype originated in an adult in good health. This specimen was peripheral blood, taken on day 0 of AZD1222 vaccination. V gene TRBV9 combines with J gene TRBJ2-3; D is possibly TRBD2 (6 bases). CDR3: CASRESGTDTQYF. The CDR3 region has the DNA TGTGCCAGCCGGGAGTCGGGCACAGATACGCAGTATTTT.